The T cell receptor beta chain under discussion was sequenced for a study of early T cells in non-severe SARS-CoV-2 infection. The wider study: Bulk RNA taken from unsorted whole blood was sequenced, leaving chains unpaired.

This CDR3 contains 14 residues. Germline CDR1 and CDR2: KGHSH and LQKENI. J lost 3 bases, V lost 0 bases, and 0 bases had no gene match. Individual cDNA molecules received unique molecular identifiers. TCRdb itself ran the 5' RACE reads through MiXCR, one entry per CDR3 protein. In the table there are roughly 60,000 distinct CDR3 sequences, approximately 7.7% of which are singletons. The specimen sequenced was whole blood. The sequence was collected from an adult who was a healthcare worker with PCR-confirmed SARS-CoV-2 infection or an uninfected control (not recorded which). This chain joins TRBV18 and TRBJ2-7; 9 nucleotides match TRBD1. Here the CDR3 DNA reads TGTGCCAGCTCACCACCGGGACAGGGCTACGAGCAGTACTTC. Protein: CASSPPGQGYEQYF.